These 18 T cell receptor beta chains came from one sample sequenced in a study of T cells expressing NK-cell markers. Each CDR3 protein gets one entry in TCRdb, which reprocessed the 5' RACE reads and gives no DNA. Its clone listing holds some 190,000 distinct CDR3 sequences. Sequencing used blood T cells: a sorted CD56 or NKG2C T cell subset, CD4+ or CD8+ T cells, or bulk PBMC T cells (not recorded which). The receptors were sampled from a man aged 18 to 69 in good health.

CDR3: CATSAENNEQFF. J is TRBJ2-1 and V is TRBV24-1; TCRdb's assignment of TRBD2 cannot be checked, as there is no DNA. The CDR3 spans 12 residues. CDR1 is KGHDR and CDR2 is SFDVKD in the germline V gene.

The chain carries TRBV7-2 and TRBJ2-7. Germline CDR1 SGHTA, CDR2 FQGNSA. This CDR3 comprises 17 residues. The CDR3 spells CASSLVRVDRTPYEQYF.

This chain uses TRBV20-1 with TRBJ2-1; the D gene TCRdb calls, TRBD2, cannot be checked with no DNA. Per germline, CDR1 DFQATT and CDR2 SNEGSKA (reference sequence). The length of the CDR3 is 21 residues. The CDR3 is CSARAPLPGLAGGPPYNEQFF.

The V gene is TRBV13, the J gene TRBJ2-5; TCRdb lists TRBD1, though no DNA is available to test this call. CDR3 length: 15 residues. Germline V gene lookup returns CDR1 PRHDT and CDR2 FYEKMQ (reference sequence). This chain's CDR3 is CASSGRQGVLETQYF.

The CDR3 protein is CATSSGMSSYGYTF. The V gene is TRBV15, the J gene TRBJ1-2. Per the germline V gene, CDR1 is LNHNV and CDR2 is YYDKDF (reference sequence). The CDR3 spans 14 residues.

The chain carries TRBV7-9 and TRBJ2-1; TCRdb returns TRBD1, unconfirmable since there is no DNA. Germline V gene sequence: CDR1 SEHNR, CDR2 FQNEAQ (reference sequence). There are 16 residues in the CDR3. The CDR3 spells CASSKMRGPSYNEQFF.

The CDR3: CASSLPNDNEQFF. The chain is built from TRBV5-6 and TRBJ2-1. This CDR3 is built from 13 residues. Looked up from germline, CDR1 is SGHDT and CDR2 is YYEEEE. Variable domain in full (rest from reference TRBV5-6 and TRBJ2-1): DAGVTQSPTHLIKTRGQQVTLRCSPKSGHDTVSWYQQALGQGPQFIFQYYEEEERQRGNFPDRFSGHQFPNYSSELNVNALLLGDSALYLCASSLPNDNEQFFGPGTRLTVL.

V and J are TRBV25-1 and TRBJ2-3; as DNA is missing, the TRBD1 call by TCRdb cannot be tested. The CDR3 is 15 residues long. CDR1 is MGHDK and CDR2 is SYGVNS in the germline V gene. CDR3 region: CASSEAPGGEDTQYF.

The chain combines TRBV27 with TRBJ2-7; TCRdb outputs TRBD1, but without DNA this stays unchecked. Germline CDR1 is MNHEY and CDR2 is SMNVEV (reference sequence). The CDR3 totals 15 residues. CDR3 protein: CASSPQMFSVREQYF.

The rearrangement uses TRBV7-9 and TRBJ2-5; TCRdb gives TRBD1 as the D gene, but with no DNA this cannot be confirmed. This CDR3 comprises 15 residues. Germline values: CDR1 SEHNR, CDR2 FQNEAQ (reference sequence). The CDR3 sequence is CASSLDRGIQETQYF. Filled out from reference TRBV7-9 and TRBJ2-5, the complete variable domain reads DTGVSQNPRHKITKRGQNVTFRCDPISEHNRLYWYRQTLGQGPEFLTYFQNEAQLEKSRLLSDRFSAERPKGSFSTLEIQRTEQGDSAMYLCASSLDRGIQETQYFGPGTRLLVL.

This sequence joins TRBV19 and TRBJ2-1; TCRdb gives TRBD2 as the D gene, but with no DNA this cannot be confirmed. The CDR3 totals 15 residues. Germline values: CDR1 LNHDA, CDR2 SQIVND (reference sequence). CDR3 residues: CASSFPGLAGDEQFF.

The chain joins TRBV30 to TRBJ1-1; no DNA is available, so the TRBD1 call from TCRdb remains unchecked. The CDR3 length is 12 residues. The germline V gene encodes CDR1 GTSNPN and CDR2 SVGIG (reference sequence). The CDR3 sequence: CAWSPTGAEAFF.

The chain is built from TRBV29-1 and TRBJ1-2. This CDR3 contains 13 residues. From germline, CDR1 is SQVTM and CDR2 ANQGSEA. This CDR3 reads CSAEGRLGYGYTF.

CDR3 loop: CASSPTPGASGEFSYEQYF. This chain links TRBV11-2 with TRBJ2-7; TCRdb returns TRBD2, unconfirmable since there is no DNA. The CDR3 extends over 19 amino acids. CDR1 and CDR2 from the germline V gene are SGHAT and FQNNGV.

The gene calls are TRBV6-5 and TRBJ2-1; TCRdb indicates TRBD1, and absent DNA this call remains unverified. This CDR3 contains 15 residues. Germline loops: CDR1 MNHEY, CDR2 SVGAGI. The CDR3 loop reads CASSLQGRPYNEQFF.

The chain links TRBV12-3 or TRBV12-4 to TRBJ2-5. The CDR3 has 15 residues. The CDR3 spells CASSSFEYPRETQYF.

The chain recombines TRBV7-9 with TRBJ1-2. The CDR3 runs 17 residues. Germline-derived CDR1 and CDR2 are SEHNR and FQNEAQ (reference sequence). The CDR3 loop reads CASSLMGDGRSNYGYTF.

The chain combines TRBV9 with TRBJ1-2; TCRdb reports TRBD1, a call that lacks DNA to check it against. The CDR3 is 14 residues long. Germline assignment: CDR1 SGDLS and CDR2 YYNGEE. The CDR3: CASSVEGQPYGYTF. Using reference TRBV9 and TRBJ1-2 for the parts outside the CDR3, the full variable domain is DSGVTQTPKHLITATGQRVTLRCSPRSGDLSVYWYQQSLDQGLQFLIQYYNGEERAKGNILERFSAQQFPDLHSELNLSSLELGDSALYFCASSVEGQPYGYTFGSGTRLTVV.